This T cell receptor beta chain was identified during a study of cytomegalovirus exposure and HLA in healthy donors. Note on this clone: Its matching antigen is unknown.

General observations from the study: Differences between HLA loci emerged in a later analysis of TCR association rates, with DRB1 most and HLA-C fewest. Among donors in an Asian-associated ancestry cluster, a later analysis reportedly found fewer N-insertions than the roughly 700-donor mean.

V lost 3 bases and J lost 4; bases outside the gene matches: 4. Per germline, CDR1 SGDLS and CDR2 YYNGEE. The CDR3 contains 15 residues. The study ran its PCR with 60 Vbeta and 13 Jbeta primers. Original processing notes: In a later analysis, of 80 million to 90 million unique beta chains, some 10 million appeared in at least two donors. The protocol was immunoSEQ multiplex PCR, while the TCRdb copy is restricted to in-frame clones and leaves out a portion. From that table come the V and J calls and clone size; the DNA was used to work out D and trimming. The table has fewer than 200,000 clones, more than 75% seen once.

This sequence originates from a girl under two years old in good health and CMV-seronegative. The specimen was PBMCs. The V and J genes are TRBV9 and TRBJ2-7; 13 bases are shared with TRBD2. The CDR3 sequence is CASSGGTSGAYEQYF. The DNA for the CDR3 is TGTGCCAGCAGCGGGGGGACTAGCGGGGCTTACGAGCAGTACTTC.